This T cell receptor beta chain was recovered during a study of blood T cell repertoires in COVID-19. A Seattle source enrolled patients during active infection and followed them longitudinally. The CDR3 extends over 16 amino acids. V was cut by 1 base and J by 5 bases, with 14 bases left in between. CDR1 is SGHTA, CDR2 FQGNSA, per germline. Profiling relied on immunoSEQ multiplex PCR, and the TCRdb table lists in-frame clones only, not all of them. Here the sample spans around 260,000 clones, 80% to 85% being singletons. The gene calls are TRBV7-2 and TRBJ1-4, with D perhaps TRBD1 (6 bases). The sample comprised peripheral blood. This clonotype was obtained from a person aged 65-85 years with COVID-19, enrolled during active disease. Written as DNA, the CDR3 is TGTGCCAGCAGCTTAGTCTGGGACACCGGAAATGAAAAACTGTTTTTT. Protein: CASSLVWDTGNEKLFF.